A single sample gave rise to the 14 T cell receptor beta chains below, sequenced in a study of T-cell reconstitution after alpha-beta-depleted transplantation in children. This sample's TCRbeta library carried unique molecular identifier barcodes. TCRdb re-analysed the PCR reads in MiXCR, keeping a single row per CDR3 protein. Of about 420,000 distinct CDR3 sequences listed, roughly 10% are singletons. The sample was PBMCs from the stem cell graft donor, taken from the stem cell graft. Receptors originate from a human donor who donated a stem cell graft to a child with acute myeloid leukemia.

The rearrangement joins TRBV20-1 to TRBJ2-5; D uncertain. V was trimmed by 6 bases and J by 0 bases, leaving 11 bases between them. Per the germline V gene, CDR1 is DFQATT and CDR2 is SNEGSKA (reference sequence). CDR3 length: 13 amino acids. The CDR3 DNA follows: TGCAGTGCCTTAAGGAAGTACCAAGAGACCCAGTACTTC. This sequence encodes CSALRKYQETQYF.

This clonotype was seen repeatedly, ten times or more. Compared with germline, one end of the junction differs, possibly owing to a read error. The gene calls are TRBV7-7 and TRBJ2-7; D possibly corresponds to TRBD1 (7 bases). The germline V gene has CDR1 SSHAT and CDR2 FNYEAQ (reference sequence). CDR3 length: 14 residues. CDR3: CASSHDRASDEQYF. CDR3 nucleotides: TGTGCTAGCAGCCACGACAGGGCTAGCGACGAGCAGTACTTC.

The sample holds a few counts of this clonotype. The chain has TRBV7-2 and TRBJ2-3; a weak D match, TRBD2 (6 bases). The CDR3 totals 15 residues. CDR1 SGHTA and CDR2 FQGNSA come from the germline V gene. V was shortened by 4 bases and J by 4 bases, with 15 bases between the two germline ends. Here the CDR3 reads CASSSSGTWPDTQYF. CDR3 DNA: TGTGCCAGCAGCTCATCCGGGACTTGGCCAGATACGCAGTATTTT.

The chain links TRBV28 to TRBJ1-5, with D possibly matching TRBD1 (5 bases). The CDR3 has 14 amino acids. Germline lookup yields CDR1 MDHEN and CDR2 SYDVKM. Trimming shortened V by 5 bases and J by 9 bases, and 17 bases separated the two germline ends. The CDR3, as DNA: TGTGCCAGCAGTACTGGGACGGTCGTCGGGCCCCAGCATTTT. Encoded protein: CASSTGTVVGPQHF.

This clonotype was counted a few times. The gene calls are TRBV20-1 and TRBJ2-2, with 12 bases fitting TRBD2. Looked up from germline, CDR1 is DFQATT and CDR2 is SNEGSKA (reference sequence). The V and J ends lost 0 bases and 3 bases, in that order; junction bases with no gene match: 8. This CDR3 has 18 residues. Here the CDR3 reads CSARDGGLAGGYTGELFF. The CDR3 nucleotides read TGCAGTGCTAGAGACGGAGGGCTAGCGGGAGGGTACACCGGGGAGCTGTTTTTT.

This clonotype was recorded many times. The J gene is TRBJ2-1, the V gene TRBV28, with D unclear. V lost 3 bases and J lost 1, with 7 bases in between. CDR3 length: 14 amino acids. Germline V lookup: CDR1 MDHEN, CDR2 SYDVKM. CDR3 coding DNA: TGTGCCAGCAGTTTTAGCAGTTCCTACAATGAGCAGTTCTTC. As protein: CASSFSSSYNEQFF.

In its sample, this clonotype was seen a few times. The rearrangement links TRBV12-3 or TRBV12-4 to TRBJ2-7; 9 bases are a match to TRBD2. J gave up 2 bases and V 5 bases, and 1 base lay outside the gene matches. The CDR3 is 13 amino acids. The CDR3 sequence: CASSASGTYEQYF. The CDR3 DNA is TGTGCCAGCAGTGCTAGCGGGACCTACGAGCAGTACTTC.

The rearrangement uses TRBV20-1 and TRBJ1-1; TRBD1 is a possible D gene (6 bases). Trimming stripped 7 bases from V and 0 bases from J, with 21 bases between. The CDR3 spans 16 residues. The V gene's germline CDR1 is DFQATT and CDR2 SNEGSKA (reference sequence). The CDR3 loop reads CSVKGQLLGMNTEAFF. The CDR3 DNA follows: TGCAGTGTTAAGGGACAATTACTCGGCATGAACACTGAAGCTTTCTTT.

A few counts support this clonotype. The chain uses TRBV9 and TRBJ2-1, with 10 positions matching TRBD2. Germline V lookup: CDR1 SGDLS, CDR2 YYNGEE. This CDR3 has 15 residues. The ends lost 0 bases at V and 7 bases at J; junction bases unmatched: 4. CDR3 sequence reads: CASSVGGSGGNEQFF. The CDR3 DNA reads TGTGCCAGCAGCGTAGGAGGTAGCGGGGGGAATGAGCAGTTCTTC.

The CDR3 DNA sequence: TGTGCCAGCAGGTTAGCGGGAGCCAGTGAGACCCAGTACTTC. Translation gives CASRLAGASETQYF. J is TRBJ2-5 and V is TRBV5-6; 9 bases agree with TRBD2. With 5 bases clipped from V and 5 bases from J, the junction kept 7 bases outside the gene matches. The germline V gene has CDR1 SGHDT and CDR2 YYEEEE. The CDR3 is made up of 14 amino acids.

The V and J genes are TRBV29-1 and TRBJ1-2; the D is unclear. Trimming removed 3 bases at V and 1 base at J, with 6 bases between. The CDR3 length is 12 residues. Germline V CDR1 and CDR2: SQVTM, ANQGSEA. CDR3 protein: CSVEDGNYGYTF. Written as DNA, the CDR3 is TGCAGCGTTGAGGACGGTAACTATGGCTACACCTTC. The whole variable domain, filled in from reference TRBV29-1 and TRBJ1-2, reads SAVISQKPSRDICQRGTSLTIQCQVDSQVTMMFWYRQQPGQSLTLIATANQGSEATYESGFVIDKFPISRPNLTFSTLTVSNMSPEDSSIYLCSVEDGNYGYTFGSGTRLTVV.

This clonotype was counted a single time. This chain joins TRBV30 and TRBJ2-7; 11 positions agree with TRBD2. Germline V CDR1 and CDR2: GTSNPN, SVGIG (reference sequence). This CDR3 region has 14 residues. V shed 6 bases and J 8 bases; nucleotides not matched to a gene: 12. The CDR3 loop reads CACSLTSGKVKQYF. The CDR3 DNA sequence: TGTGCCTGTAGCCTGACTAGCGGGAAGGTGAAGCAGTACTTC.

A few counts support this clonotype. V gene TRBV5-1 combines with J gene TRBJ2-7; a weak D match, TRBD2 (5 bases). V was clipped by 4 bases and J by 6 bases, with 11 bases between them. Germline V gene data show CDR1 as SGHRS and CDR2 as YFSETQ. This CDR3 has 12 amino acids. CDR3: CASSPSGVEQYF. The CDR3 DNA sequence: TGCGCCAGCAGCCCGTCCGGGGTCGAGCAGTACTTC.

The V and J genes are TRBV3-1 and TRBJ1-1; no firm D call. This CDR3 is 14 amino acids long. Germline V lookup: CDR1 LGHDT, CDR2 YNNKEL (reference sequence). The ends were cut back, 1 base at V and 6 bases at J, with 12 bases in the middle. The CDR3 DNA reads TGTGCCAGCAGCCAAGGCGGGAGAGTGTCTGAAGCTTTCTTT. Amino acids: CASSQGGRVSEAFF.